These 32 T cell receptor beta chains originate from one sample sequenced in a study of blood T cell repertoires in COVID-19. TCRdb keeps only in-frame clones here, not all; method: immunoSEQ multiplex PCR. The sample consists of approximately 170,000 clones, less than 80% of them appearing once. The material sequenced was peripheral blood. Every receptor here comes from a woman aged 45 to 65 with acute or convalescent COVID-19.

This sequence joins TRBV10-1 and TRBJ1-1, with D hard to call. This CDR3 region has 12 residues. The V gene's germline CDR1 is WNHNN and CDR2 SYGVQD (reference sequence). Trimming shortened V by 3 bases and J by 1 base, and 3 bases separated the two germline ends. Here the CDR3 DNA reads TGCGCCAGCAGTGACAGGAACACTGAAGCTTTCTTT. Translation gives CASSDRNTEAFF.

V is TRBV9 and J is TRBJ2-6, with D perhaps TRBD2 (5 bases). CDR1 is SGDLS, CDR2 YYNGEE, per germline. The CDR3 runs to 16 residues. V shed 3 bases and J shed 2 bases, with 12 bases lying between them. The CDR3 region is CASSERRRTGANVLTF. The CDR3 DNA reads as TGTGCCAGCAGCGAACGACGGAGGACTGGGGCCAACGTCCTGACTTTC.

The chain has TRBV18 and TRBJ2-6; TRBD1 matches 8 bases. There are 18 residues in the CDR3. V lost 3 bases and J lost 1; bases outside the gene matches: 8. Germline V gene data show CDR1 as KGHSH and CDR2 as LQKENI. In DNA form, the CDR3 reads TGTGCCAGCTCACCCCAGACAGGGGAGAGGTCTGGGGCCAACGTCCTGACTTTC. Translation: CASSPQTGERSGANVLTF.

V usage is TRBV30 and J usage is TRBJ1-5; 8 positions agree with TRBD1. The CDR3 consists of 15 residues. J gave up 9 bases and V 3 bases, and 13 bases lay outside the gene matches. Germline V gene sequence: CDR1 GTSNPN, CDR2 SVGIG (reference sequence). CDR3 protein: CAWSPLGQGIRPQHF. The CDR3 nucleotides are TGTGCCTGGAGCCCTCTTGGACAGGGAATCCGGCCCCAGCATTTT.

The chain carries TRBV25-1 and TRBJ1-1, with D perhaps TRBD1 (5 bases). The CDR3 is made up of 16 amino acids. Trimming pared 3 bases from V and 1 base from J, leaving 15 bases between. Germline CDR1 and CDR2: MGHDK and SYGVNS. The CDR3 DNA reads TGTGCCAGCAGTGAGAGAGTAGGACATCCGAACACTGAAGCTTTCTTT. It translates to CASSERVGHPNTEAFF. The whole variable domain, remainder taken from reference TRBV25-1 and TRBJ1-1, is EADIYQTPRYLVIGTGKKITLECSQTMGHDKMYWYQQDPGMELHLIHYSYGVNSTEKGDLSSESTVSRIRTEHFPLTLESARPSHTSQYLCASSERVGHPNTEAFFGQGTRLTVV.

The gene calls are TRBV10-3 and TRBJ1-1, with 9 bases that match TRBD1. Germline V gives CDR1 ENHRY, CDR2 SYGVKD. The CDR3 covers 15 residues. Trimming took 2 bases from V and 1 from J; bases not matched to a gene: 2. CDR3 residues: CAISERGQGNTEAFF. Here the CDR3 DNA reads TGTGCCATCAGTGAGAGGGGACAGGGGAACACTGAAGCTTTCTTT.

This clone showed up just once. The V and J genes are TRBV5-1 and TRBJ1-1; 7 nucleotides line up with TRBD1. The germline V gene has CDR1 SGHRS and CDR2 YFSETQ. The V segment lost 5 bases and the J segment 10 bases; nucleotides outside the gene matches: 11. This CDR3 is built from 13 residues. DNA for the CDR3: TGCGCCAGCAGGATATCAACAGGGGACAGAGCTTTCTTT. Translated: CASRISTGDRAFF.

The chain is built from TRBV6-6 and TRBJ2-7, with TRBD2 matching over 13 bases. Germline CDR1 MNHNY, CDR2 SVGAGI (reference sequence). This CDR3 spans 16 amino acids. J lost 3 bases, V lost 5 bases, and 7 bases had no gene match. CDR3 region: CASSPTSGRALYEQYF. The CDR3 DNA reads TGTGCCAGCAGTCCTACTAGCGGGAGGGCCCTCTACGAGCAGTACTTC.

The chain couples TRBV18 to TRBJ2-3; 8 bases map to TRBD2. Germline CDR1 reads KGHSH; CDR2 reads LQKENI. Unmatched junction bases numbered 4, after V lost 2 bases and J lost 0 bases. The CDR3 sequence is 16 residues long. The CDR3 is CASSPGAGASTDTQYF. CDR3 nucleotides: TGTGCCAGCTCACCAGGAGCGGGGGCTAGCACAGATACGCAGTATTTT.

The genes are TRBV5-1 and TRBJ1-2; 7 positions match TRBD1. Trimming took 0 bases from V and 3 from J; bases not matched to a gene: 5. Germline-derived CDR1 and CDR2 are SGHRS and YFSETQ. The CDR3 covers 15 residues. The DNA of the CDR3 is TGCGCCAGCAGCTTGGTGGGGACAGTCTACTATGGCTACACCTTC. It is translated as CASSLVGTVYYGYTF.

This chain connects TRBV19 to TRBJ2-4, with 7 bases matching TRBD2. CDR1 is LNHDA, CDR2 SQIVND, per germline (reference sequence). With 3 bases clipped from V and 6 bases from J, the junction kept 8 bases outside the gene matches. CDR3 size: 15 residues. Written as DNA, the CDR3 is TGTGCCAGTAGTATTGGACTGGGCGGGGGAAACATTCAGTACTTC. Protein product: CASSIGLGGGNIQYF.

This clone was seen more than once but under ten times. CDR3 sequence reads: CASRNRGDYNEQFF. The CDR3 DNA is TGTGCCAGCAGAAACAGGGGAGACTACAATGAGCAGTTCTTC. This chain uses TRBV27 with TRBJ2-1; 7 bases fit TRBD1. The CDR3 runs to 14 residues. Germline-derived CDR1 and CDR2 are MNHEY and SMNVEV (reference sequence). Unmatched junction bases numbered 5, after V lost 6 bases and J lost 3 bases.

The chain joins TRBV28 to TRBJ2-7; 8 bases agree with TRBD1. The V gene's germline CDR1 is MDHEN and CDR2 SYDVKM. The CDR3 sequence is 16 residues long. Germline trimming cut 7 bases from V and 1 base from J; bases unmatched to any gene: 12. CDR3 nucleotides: TGTGCCAGCAAATGGGGTGGGGGGACAGGATCCTACGAGCAGTACTTC. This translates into CASKWGGGTGSYEQYF.

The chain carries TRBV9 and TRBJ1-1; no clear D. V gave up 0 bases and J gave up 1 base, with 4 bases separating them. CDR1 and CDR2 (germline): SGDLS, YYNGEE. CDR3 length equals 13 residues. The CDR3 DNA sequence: TGTGCCAGCAGCGTAGTCTCGAACACTGAAGCTTTCTTT. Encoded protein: CASSVVSNTEAFF.

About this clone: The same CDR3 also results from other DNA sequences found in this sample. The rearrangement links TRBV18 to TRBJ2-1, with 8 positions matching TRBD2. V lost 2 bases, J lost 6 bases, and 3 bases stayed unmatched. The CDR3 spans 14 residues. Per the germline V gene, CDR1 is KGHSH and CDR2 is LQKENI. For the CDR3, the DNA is TGTGCCAGCTCACCAGGACTAGCCGGCAATGAGCAGTTCTTC. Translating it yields CASSPGLAGNEQFF.

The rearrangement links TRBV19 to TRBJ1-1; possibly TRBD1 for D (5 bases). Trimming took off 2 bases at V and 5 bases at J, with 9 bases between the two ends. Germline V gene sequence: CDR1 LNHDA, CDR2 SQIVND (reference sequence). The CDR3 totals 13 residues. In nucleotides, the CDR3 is TGTGCCAGTAGTATATGGGGGGAGACTGAAGCTTTCTTT. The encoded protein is CASSIWGETEAFF.

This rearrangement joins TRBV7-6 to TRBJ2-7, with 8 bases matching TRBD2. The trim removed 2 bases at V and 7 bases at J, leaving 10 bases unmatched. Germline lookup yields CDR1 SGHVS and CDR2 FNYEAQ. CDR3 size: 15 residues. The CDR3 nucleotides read TGTGCCAGCAGCTTACTAGCGGGTCTTGCGGGGGAGCAGTACTTC. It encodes CASSLLAGLAGEQYF.

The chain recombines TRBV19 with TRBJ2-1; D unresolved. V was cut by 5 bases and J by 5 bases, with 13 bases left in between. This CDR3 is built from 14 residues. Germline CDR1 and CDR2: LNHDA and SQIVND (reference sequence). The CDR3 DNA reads TGTGCCAGTAGTTCCCCCCTAACTCACAATGAGCAGTTCTTC. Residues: CASSSPLTHNEQFF.

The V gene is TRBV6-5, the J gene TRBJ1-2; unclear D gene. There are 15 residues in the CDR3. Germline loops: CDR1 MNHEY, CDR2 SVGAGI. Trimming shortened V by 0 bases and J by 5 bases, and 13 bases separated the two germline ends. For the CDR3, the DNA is TGTGCCAGCAGTTACTCGAATTTCCGCGTATATGGCTACACCTTC. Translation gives CASSYSNFRVYGYTF.

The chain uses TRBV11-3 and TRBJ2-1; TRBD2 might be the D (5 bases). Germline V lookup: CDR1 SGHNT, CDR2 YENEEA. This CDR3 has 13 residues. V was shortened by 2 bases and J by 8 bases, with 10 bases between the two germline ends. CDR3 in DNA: TGTGCCAGCAGCTTAAGCCGGGGATATGAGCAGTTCTTC. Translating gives CASSLSRGYEQFF. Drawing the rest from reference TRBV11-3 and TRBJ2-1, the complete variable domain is EAGVVQSPRYKIIEKKQPVAFWCNPISGHNTLYWYLQNLGQGPELLIRYENEEAVDDSQLPKDRFSAERLKGVDSTLKIQPAELGDSAVYLCASSLSRGYEQFFGPGTRLTVL.

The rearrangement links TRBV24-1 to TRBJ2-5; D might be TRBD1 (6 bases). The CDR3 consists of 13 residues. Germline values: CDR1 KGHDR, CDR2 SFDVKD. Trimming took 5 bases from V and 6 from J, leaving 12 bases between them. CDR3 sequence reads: CATSVGQGKTQYF. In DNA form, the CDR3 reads TGTGCCACCAGTGTTGGGCAGGGGAAGACCCAGTACTTC.

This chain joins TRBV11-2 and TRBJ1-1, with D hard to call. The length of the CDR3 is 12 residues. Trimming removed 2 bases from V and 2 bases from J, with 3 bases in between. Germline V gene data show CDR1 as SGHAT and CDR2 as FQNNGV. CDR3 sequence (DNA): TGTGCCAGCAGCTTATCTAACACTGAAGCTTTCTTT. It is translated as CASSLSNTEAFF.

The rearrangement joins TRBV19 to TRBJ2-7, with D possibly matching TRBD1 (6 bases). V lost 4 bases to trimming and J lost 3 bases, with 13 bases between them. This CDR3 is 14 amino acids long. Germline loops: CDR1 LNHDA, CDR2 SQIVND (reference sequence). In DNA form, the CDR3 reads TGTGCCAGTAGTACGTCCCGGGACAACTACGAGCAGTACTTC. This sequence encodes CASSTSRDNYEQYF.

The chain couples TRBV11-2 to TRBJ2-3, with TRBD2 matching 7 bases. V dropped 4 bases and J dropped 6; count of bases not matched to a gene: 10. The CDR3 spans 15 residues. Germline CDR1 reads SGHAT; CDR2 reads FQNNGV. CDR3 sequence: CASSSGGRVRDTQYF. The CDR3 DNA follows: TGTGCCAGCAGCTCGGGGGGACGGGTTCGGGATACGCAGTATTTT.

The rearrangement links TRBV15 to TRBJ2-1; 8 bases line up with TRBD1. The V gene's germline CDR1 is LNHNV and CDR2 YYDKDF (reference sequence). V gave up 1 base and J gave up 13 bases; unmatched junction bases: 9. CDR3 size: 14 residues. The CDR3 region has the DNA TGTGCCACCAGCAGAGTAGATGTAGGACAGGGACAGTTCTTC. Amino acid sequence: CATSRVDVGQGQFF. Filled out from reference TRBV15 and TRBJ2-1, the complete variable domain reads DAMVIQNPRYQVTQFGKPVTLSCSQTLNHNVMYWYQQKSSQAPKLLFHYYDKDFNNEADTPDNFQSRRPNTSFCFLDIRSPGLGDTAMYLCATSRVDVGQGQFFGPGTRLTVL.

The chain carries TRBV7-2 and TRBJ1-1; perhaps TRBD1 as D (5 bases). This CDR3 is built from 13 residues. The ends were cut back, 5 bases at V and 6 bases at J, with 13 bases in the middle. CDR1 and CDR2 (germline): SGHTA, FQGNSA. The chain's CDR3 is CASSSLRGSEAFF. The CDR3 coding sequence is TGTGCCAGCAGCAGTTTAAGGGGCTCTGAAGCTTTCTTT.

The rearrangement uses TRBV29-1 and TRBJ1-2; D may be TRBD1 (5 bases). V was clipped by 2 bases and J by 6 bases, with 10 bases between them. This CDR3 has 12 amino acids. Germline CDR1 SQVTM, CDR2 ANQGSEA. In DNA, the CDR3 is TGCAGCGTTGAATCCAGGGTGCATGGCTACACCTTC. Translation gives CSVESRVHGYTF.

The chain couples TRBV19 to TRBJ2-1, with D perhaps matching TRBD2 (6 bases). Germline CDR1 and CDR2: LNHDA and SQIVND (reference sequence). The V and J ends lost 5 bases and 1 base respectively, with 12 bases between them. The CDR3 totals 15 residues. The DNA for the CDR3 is TGTGCCAGTAGTCCCGGAGGGGTTTCCTACAATGAGCAGTTCTTC. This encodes CASSPGGVSYNEQFF.

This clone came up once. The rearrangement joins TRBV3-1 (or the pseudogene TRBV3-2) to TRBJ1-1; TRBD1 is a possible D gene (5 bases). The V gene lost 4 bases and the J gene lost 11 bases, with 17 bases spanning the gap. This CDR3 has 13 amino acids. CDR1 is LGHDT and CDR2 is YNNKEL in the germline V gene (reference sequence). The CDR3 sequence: CASSPIRDGGAFF. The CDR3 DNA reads TGTGCCAGCAGCCCAATTCGAGACGGGGGGGCTTTCTTT.

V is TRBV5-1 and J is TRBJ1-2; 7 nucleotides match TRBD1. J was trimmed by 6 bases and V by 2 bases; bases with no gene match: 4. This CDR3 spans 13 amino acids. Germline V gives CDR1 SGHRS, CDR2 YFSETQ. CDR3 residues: CASSFGTDNGYTF. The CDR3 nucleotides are TGCGCCAGCAGCTTCGGGACAGATAATGGCTACACCTTC.

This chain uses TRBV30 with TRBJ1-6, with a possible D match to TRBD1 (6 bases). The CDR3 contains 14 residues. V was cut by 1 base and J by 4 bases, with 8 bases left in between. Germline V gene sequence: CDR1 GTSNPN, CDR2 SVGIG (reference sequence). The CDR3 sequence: CAWSATGYNSPLHF. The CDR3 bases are TGTGCCTGGAGTGCCACAGGGTATAATTCACCCCTCCACTTT.

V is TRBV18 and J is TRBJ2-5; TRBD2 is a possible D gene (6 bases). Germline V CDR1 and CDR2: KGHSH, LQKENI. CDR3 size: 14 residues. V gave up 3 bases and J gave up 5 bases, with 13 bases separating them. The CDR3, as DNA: TGTGCCAGCTCACCCCAGGGTGCGGGGGAGACCCAGTACTTC. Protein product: CASSPQGAGETQYF.